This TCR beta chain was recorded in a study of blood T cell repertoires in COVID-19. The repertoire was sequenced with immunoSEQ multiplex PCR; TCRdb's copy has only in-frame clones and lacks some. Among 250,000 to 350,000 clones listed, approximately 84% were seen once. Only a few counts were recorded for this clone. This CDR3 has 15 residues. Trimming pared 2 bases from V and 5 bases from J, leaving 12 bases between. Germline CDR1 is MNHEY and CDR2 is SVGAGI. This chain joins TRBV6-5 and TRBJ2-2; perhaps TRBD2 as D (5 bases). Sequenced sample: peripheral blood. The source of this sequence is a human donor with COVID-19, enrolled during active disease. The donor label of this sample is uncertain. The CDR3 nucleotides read TGTGCCAGCAGTTACCTCCTGACGGGAACCGGGGAGCTGTTTTTT. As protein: CASSYLLTGTGELFF.